A single T cell receptor (beta chain) is shown here with its context. Generated by immunoSEQ multiplex PCR, the TCRdb table keeps only in-frame clones and is missing some. Among 300,000 to 400,000 clones listed, about 87% were seen once. The source of the sample is a study of blood T cell repertoires in COVID-19. The CDR3 sequence is 13 residues long. V was trimmed by 6 bases and J by 9 bases, leaving 15 bases between them. Looked up from germline, CDR1 is MNHNY and CDR2 is SVGAGI (reference sequence). V usage is TRBV6-6 and J usage is TRBJ2-4; D might be TRBD1 (6 bases). The source material was peripheral blood. The TCR was taken from a woman aged 30 to 39 with COVID-19, enrolled during active disease. CDR3 nucleotides: TGTGCCAGCAGCCGCGTGGCAGGGGCCATTCAGTACTTC. Translated, it gives CASSRVAGAIQYF.